Many counts were recorded for the clone carrying this T cell receptor (beta chain). Its antigen is not identified. TCRdb analysed the reads with MiXCR anew, one entry per CDR3 protein. This sample has approximately 490,000 distinct CDR3 sequences, with around 11% found just once. Germline loops: CDR1 SNHLY, CDR2 FYNNEI. This CDR3 has 16 residues. J was trimmed by 3 bases and V by 3 bases; bases with no gene match: 9. This sample was taken from a study of T cell repertoires in cytomegalovirus infection. In the study overall: Based on public TCR beta signatures, there were indications of CMV infection and of a matching HLA type. Study-level findings and limits: Ex vivo, HLA-C-restricted CMV-specific TCR beta clonotypes prevailed over the rest of the response. Public TCR beta family frequency separated CMV-and-HLA carriers, including in an independent cohort.

Sequencing was done on a sample of PBMCs. The sequence was obtained from a human donor in good health (CMV status not recorded). Some clones in this sample may be carry-over from other donors' samples. The V and J genes are TRBV2 and TRBJ2-3; 7 bases match TRBD1. CDR3 residues: CASSDQQGLSTDTQYF. CDR3 coding DNA: TGTGCCAGCAGTGACCAACAGGGGTTAAGTACAGATACGCAGTATTTT.